Below, 6 T cell receptor beta chains from the same sample are listed, as sequenced in a study of cytomegalovirus exposure and HLA in healthy donors. Primers included in the PCR were 60 Vbeta and 13 Jbeta primers. TCRdb's table, derived via immunoSEQ multiplex PCR, lists solely in-frame clones and lacks some. This table lists around 80,000 clones. The sequencing input was PBMCs. Source of these receptors: a boy aged 5-17 years in good health and CMV-seronegative.

The chain employs TRBV4-3 and TRBJ2-1; 10 bases are a match to TRBD2. The germline V gene has CDR1 LGHNA and CDR2 YSLEER. V lost 6 bases to trimming and J lost 5 bases; unmatched junction nucleotides: 4. This CDR3 has 14 amino acids. The CDR3 protein is CASSSGRSDNEQFF. DNA for the CDR3: TGCGCCAGCAGTAGCGGGAGGTCCGACAATGAGCAGTTCTTC.

This chain connects TRBV19 to TRBJ2-3; TRBD2 might be the D (5 bases). Trimming took 4 bases from V and 2 from J, leaving 10 bases between them. CDR3 length: 14 amino acids. Germline CDR1 reads LNHDA; CDR2 reads SQIVND (reference sequence). The chain's CDR3 is CASSRRSFTDTQYF. CDR3 DNA: TGTGCCAGTAGTAGGAGGTCCTTCACAGATACGCAGTATTTT.

DNA of the CDR3: TGCGCCAGCACCCAGACAACGACTAGCGGGGGGGCGGGTGAGCAGTTCTTC. As protein: CASTQTTTSGGAGEQFF. The rearrangement links TRBV4-1 to TRBJ2-1; 14 nucleotides align to TRBD2. V was pared by 7 bases and J by 9 bases, with 14 bases of the junction left unmatched. The CDR3 loop spans 17 amino acids. The germline gives CDR1 MGHRA, CDR2 YSYEKL.

V gene TRBV5-4 combines with J gene TRBJ2-3; TRBD2 agrees at 9 bases. The V gene end was trimmed by 4 bases and the J gene end by 2 bases; junction bases not matched to a gene: 11. CDR3 length: 17 amino acids. Germline assignment: CDR1 SGHNT and CDR2 YYREEE (reference sequence). Here the CDR3 DNA reads TGTGCCAGCAGCCCGACGGGGACTAGCCCCAACACAGATACGCAGTATTTT. Protein product: CASSPTGTSPNTDTQYF.

J is TRBJ2-1 and V is TRBV25-1; 8 bases are a match to TRBD2. Trimming took 1 base from V and 0 from J; bases not matched to a gene: 2. Germline V CDR1 and CDR2: MGHDK, SYGVNS. The CDR3 has 16 amino acids. The CDR3 DNA is TGTGCCAGCAGTGAATTAGCGGGAAGCTCCTACAATGAGCAGTTCTTC. This gives the protein CASSELAGSSYNEQFF.

The genes are TRBV5-1 and TRBJ2-5; 16 positions agree with TRBD2. Germline CDR1 SGHRS, CDR2 YFSETQ. With V trimmed by 7 bases and J by 4 bases, 7 bases remained unmatched. There are 16 residues in the CDR3. The CDR3 protein is CASQRGLAGGPETQYF. Written as DNA, the CDR3 is TGCGCCAGCCAAAGGGGACTAGCGGGGGGGCCAGAGACCCAGTACTTC.